Shown below are 31 T cell receptor beta chains from a single sample sequenced in a study of control samples from healthy donors and cancer patients. Some clones are missing from TCRdb's copy, which holds only in-frame ones; the method was immunoSEQ multiplex PCR. The table has 150,000 to 200,000 clones, roughly 95% seen once. The sequenced sample consisted of blood. The receptors derive from a woman in her thirties in good health.

This chain joins TRBV6-6 and TRBJ1-4; TRBD1 aligns across 9 bases. The junction had 2 bases not matched to a gene; V was cut back by 2 bases and J by 7 bases. The CDR3 contains 14 residues. Germline CDR1 MNHNY, CDR2 SVGAGI (reference sequence). The CDR3 region has the DNA TGTGCCAGCAGTTACGGACAGGGGAGTGAAAAACTGTTTTTT. Translating gives CASSYGQGSEKLFF.

This clone showed up just once. The chain employs TRBV19 and TRBJ1-5; D is undetermined. Germline V gene sequence: CDR1 LNHDA, CDR2 SQIVND (reference sequence). V lost 3 bases and J 4 bases, leaving 7 bases between the germline ends. The CDR3 contains 13 residues. DNA for the CDR3: TGTGCCAGTAGTATTTTGGAGAATCAGCCCCAGCATTTT. Translation gives CASSILENQPQHF.

The chain is built from TRBV27 and TRBJ1-6; D ambiguous. Per the germline V gene, CDR1 is MNHEY and CDR2 is SMNVEV (reference sequence). Trimming took 1 base from V and 7 from J, leaving 5 bases between them. This CDR3 is 13 amino acids long. This chain's CDR3 is CASSLYGNSPLHF. The CDR3 bases are TGTGCCAGCAGTTTATACGGAAATTCACCCCTCCACTTT.

The V gene is TRBV5-4, the J gene TRBJ2-1; 9 nucleotides agree with TRBD1. The CDR3 has 15 amino acids. With V trimmed by 2 bases and J by 7 bases, 7 bases remained unmatched. Germline lookup yields CDR1 SGHNT and CDR2 YYREEE (reference sequence). CDR3 coding DNA: TGTGCCAGCAGCTTATCCGGGACAGGGTTTAATGAGCAGTTCTTC. This gives the protein CASSLSGTGFNEQFF. Supplemented by reference TRBV5-4 and TRBJ2-1, the full variable domain reads ETGVTQSPTHLIKTRGQQVTLRCSSQSGHNTVSWYQQALGQGPQFIFQYYREEENGRGNFPPRFSGLQFPNYSSELNVNALELDDSALYLCASSLSGTGFNEQFFGPGTRLTVL.

This clone was counted once. This CDR3 reads CASSLVSGPNTGELFF. DNA for the CDR3: TGTGCCAGCAGTTTAGTTTCGGGGCCCAACACCGGGGAGCTGTTTTTT. V and J are TRBV28 and TRBJ2-2; D may be TRBD1 or TRBD2 (5 bases each). Germline V gene sequence: CDR1 MDHEN, CDR2 SYDVKM. The CDR3 sequence is 16 residues long. The V end lost 2 bases, the J end lost 2 bases, and 12 bases lay between the germline ends.

This chain joins TRBV10-3 and TRBJ2-1, with D uncertain. This CDR3 has 12 amino acids. Trimming left V 7 bases short and J 4 bases short, with 8 bases between. Looked up from germline, CDR1 is ENHRY and CDR2 is SYGVKD. In DNA form, the CDR3 reads TGTGCCATCAAAGGTGCTTACAATGAGCAGTTCTTC. Translated: CAIKGAYNEQFF.

The chain joins TRBV29-1 to TRBJ1-1; D possibly corresponds to TRBD1 (6 bases). Germline assignment: CDR1 SQVTM and CDR2 ANQGSEA. Trimming took off 2 bases at V and 4 bases at J, with 11 bases between the two ends. The length of the CDR3 is 13 residues. CDR3 sequence: CSVEPTGITEAFF. The CDR3, as DNA: TGCAGCGTTGAACCCACAGGGATCACTGAAGCTTTCTTT.

V gene TRBV27 combines with J gene TRBJ2-1; 7 bases are a match to TRBD2. The germline V gene encodes CDR1 MNHEY and CDR2 SMNVEV (reference sequence). The CDR3 spans 17 residues. V dropped 5 bases and J dropped 0; count of bases not matched to a gene: 10. The CDR3 sequence: CASSLKRGELSYNEQFF. DNA of the CDR3: TGTGCCAGCAGTCTCAAGCGGGGCGAGCTCTCCTACAATGAGCAGTTCTTC.

This chain joins TRBV6-5 and TRBJ1-2; 7 bases align to TRBD1. From germline, CDR1 is MNHEY and CDR2 SVGAGI. After removal of 6 bases from V and 0 bases from J, the junction contained 7 bases not matched to a gene. The CDR3 contains 15 residues. CDR3 residues: CASRPWDSPNYGYTF. CDR3 bases: TGTGCCAGCAGACCCTGGGACAGTCCTAACTATGGCTACACCTTC.

J is TRBJ2-7 and V is TRBV2; a weak D match, TRBD1 (6 bases). The germline gives CDR1 SNHLY, CDR2 FYNNEI. V was shortened by 7 bases and J by 5 bases, with 12 bases between the two germline ends. The CDR3 consists of 12 residues. CDR3 in amino acids: CASKQGTHEQYF. CDR3 nucleotide sequence: TGTGCCAGCAAACAGGGAACCCACGAGCAGTACTTC.

This clone was seen many times. The chain uses TRBV6-1 and TRBJ2-1; no firm D call. This CDR3 region has 15 residues. With 0 bases removed from V and 4 bases from J, the gap between germline ends came to 10 bases. Germline-derived CDR1 and CDR2 are MNHNS and SASEGT. The CDR3, as DNA: TGTGCCAGCAGTGAAGCGATGGCAGATTACAATGAGCAGTTCTTC. The encoded protein is CASSEAMADYNEQFF.

V usage is TRBV27 and J usage is TRBJ1-2; D uncertain. Germline CDR1 is MNHEY and CDR2 is SMNVEV (reference sequence). The V end lost 6 bases, the J end lost 6 bases, and 14 bases lay between the germline ends. The CDR3 runs 13 residues. Written as DNA, the CDR3 is TGTGCCAGCAGACAGACTAACTCTCATGGCTACACCTTC. This translates into CASRQTNSHGYTF.

The J gene is TRBJ2-4, the V gene TRBV5-1; D gene unclear. CDR3 length equals 14 residues. The V and J ends lost 4 bases and 0 bases respectively, with 8 bases between them. CDR1 SGHRS and CDR2 YFSETQ come from the germline V gene. The CDR3 DNA reads as TGCGCCAGCAGCGAGTCGGGAGCCAAAAACATTCAGTACTTC. Protein product: CASSESGAKNIQYF.

The chain recombines TRBV18 with TRBJ1-1; TRBD1 agrees at 9 bases. The V gene end was trimmed by 5 bases and the J gene end by 1 base; junction bases not matched to a gene: 8. The CDR3 consists of 16 residues. Germline assignment: CDR1 KGHSH and CDR2 LQKENI. This CDR3 is CASSKTGGLGNTEAFF. The CDR3 nucleotides read TGTGCCAGCTCAAAGACAGGGGGGTTAGGGAACACTGAAGCTTTCTTT.

The rearrangement joins TRBV11-2 to TRBJ2-3, with D possibly matching TRBD2 (5 bases). V shed 4 bases and J shed 11 bases, with 10 bases lying between them. The CDR3 has 11 residues. In germline, CDR1 is SGHAT, CDR2 FQNNGV. For the CDR3, the DNA is TGTGCCAGCAGCTCGACCCGGGAGCAGTATTTT. It codes for CASSSTREQYF.

This sequence joins TRBV7-9 and TRBJ1-1; D unclear. Germline assignment: CDR1 SEHNR and CDR2 FQNEAQ (reference sequence). CDR3 length: 12 residues. Trimming pared 2 bases from V and 6 bases from J, leaving 7 bases between. Here the CDR3 reads CASSLQVAEAFF. CDR3 coding DNA: TGTGCCAGCAGCTTACAGGTGGCTGAAGCTTTCTTT.

The chain couples TRBV30 to TRBJ1-2; TRBD1 matches 7 bases. Germline CDR1 is GTSNPN and CDR2 is SVGIG (reference sequence). This CDR3 spans 13 amino acids. V was pared by 3 bases and J by 5 bases, with 6 bases of the junction left unmatched. The CDR3 sequence is CAWRIPGQYGYTF. CDR3 in DNA: TGTGCCTGGAGGATTCCGGGACAGTATGGCTACACCTTC.

The chain uses TRBV20-1 and TRBJ2-5, with 9 bases identical to TRBD1. V shed 5 bases, J shed 5 bases, and the junction held 12 bases outside the gene matches. Germline lookup yields CDR1 DFQATT and CDR2 SNEGSKA (reference sequence). CDR3 length: 15 residues. This CDR3 is CSARDLGQGGETQYF. The CDR3 coding sequence is TGCAGTGCTCGTGATTTGGGACAGGGAGGGGAGACCCAGTACTTC.

The chain employs TRBV12-3 or TRBV12-4 and TRBJ2-3; D is perhaps TRBD1 (5 bases). V lost 2 bases, J lost 6 bases, and 6 bases lay in between. The CDR3 runs 12 residues. CDR3 bases: TGTGCCAGCAGTTTAAAGGGGGATACGCAGTATTTT. This sequence encodes CASSLKGDTQYF.

Only a few counts were recorded for this clone. This chain connects TRBV20-1 to TRBJ1-4; D is unclear. This CDR3 has 11 residues. The V end lost 4 bases, the J end lost 5 bases, and 5 bases lay between the germline ends. In germline, CDR1 is DFQATT, CDR2 SNEGSKA (reference sequence). The CDR3 reads CSATTNEKLFF. For the CDR3, the DNA is TGCAGTGCTACCACAAATGAAAAACTGTTTTTT.

This sequence joins TRBV2 and TRBJ1-1; D possibly corresponds to TRBD1 (5 bases). V was shortened by 9 bases and J by 11 bases, with 16 bases between the two germline ends. This CDR3 comprises 11 residues. Germline V gene sequence: CDR1 SNHLY, CDR2 FYNNEI. DNA of the CDR3: TGTGCCAGGAGGGTAGGGGAGGGGGCTTTCTTT. Its protein is CARRVGEGAFF. The full variable domain, completed using reference TRBV2 and TRBJ1-1, is EPEVTQTPSHQVTQMGQEVILRCVPISNHLYFYWYRQILGQKVEFLVSFYNNEISEKSEIFDDQFSVERPDGSNFTLKIRSTKLEDSAMYFCARRVGEGAFFGQGTRLTVV.

The rearrangement links TRBV28 to TRBJ2-1; 9 nucleotides align to TRBD2. The CDR3 length is 14 residues. The V and J ends lost 0 bases and 9 bases, in that order; junction bases with no gene match: 3. Germline CDR1 is MDHEN and CDR2 is SYDVKM. DNA for the CDR3: TGTGCCAGCAGTTTATGGCTAGCGGGAACTGAGCAGTTCTTC. Translation gives CASSLWLAGTEQFF. Using reference TRBV28 and TRBJ2-1 for the parts outside the CDR3, the full variable domain is DVKVTQSSRYLVKRTGEKVFLECVQDMDHENMFWYRQDPGLGLRLIYFSYDVKMKEKGDIPEGYSVSREKKERFSLILESASTNQTSMYLCASSLWLAGTEQFFGPGTRLTVL.

The genes are TRBV6-5 and TRBJ2-1, with D perhaps TRBD1 (5 bases). The CDR3 covers 15 residues. CDR1 MNHEY and CDR2 SVGAGI come from the germline V gene. Trimming removed 8 bases from V and 3 bases from J, with 17 bases in between. This CDR3 is CASAGFWRYYNEQFF. In DNA form, the CDR3 reads TGTGCCAGCGCAGGGTTTTGGCGGTACTACAATGAGCAGTTCTTC.

The genes are TRBV9 and TRBJ1-1; TRBD1 agrees at 7 bases. This CDR3 has 22 residues. Unmatched junction bases numbered 29, after V lost 4 bases and J lost 2 bases. Germline V gene data show CDR1 as SGDLS and CDR2 as YYNGEE. The CDR3 region has the DNA TGTGCCAGCAGCAACCCCCTACCTGAGAAAGACAGGGCCCCCCCCTTTAACACTGAAGCTTTCTTT. Protein sequence: CASSNPLPEKDRAPPFNTEAFF.

This clone was counted once. The rearrangement joins TRBV28 to TRBJ2-7; 7 nucleotides align to TRBD2. The germline gives CDR1 MDHEN, CDR2 SYDVKM. J gave up 2 bases and V 3 bases, and 10 bases lay outside the gene matches. CDR3 size: 16 residues. The CDR3 sequence is CASSFSLAVLTYEQYF. CDR3 nucleotides: TGTGCCAGCAGTTTTAGCCTAGCGGTCTTAACCTACGAGCAGTACTTC. Complete variable domain (other parts from reference TRBV28 and TRBJ2-7): DVKVTQSSRYLVKRTGEKVFLECVQDMDHENMFWYRQDPGLGLRLIYFSYDVKMKEKGDIPEGYSVSREKKERFSLILESASTNQTSMYLCASSFSLAVLTYEQYFGPGTRLTVT.

The rearrangement links TRBV27 to TRBJ1-5; D gene unclear. The CDR3 contains 12 residues. V lost 5 bases and J 3 bases, leaving 5 bases between the germline ends. Per the germline V gene, CDR1 is MNHEY and CDR2 is SMNVEV (reference sequence). The CDR3 reads CASSSYNQPQHF. The DNA of the CDR3 is TGTGCCAGCAGTAGTTACAATCAGCCCCAGCATTTT.

This clone was seen a single time. This specimen includes other DNA sequences encoding the same CDR3. CDR3 nucleotide sequence: TGTGCCAGCAGTTTGAACTATGGCTACACCTTC. Amino acids: CASSLNYGYTF. The rearrangement uses TRBV28 and TRBJ1-2; no firm D call. V was trimmed by 3 bases and J by 2 bases, leaving 1 base between them. The CDR3 spans 11 residues. Germline lookup yields CDR1 MDHEN and CDR2 SYDVKM.

This chain links TRBV6-5 with TRBJ2-3; the D is unclear. Germline V lookup: CDR1 MNHEY, CDR2 SVGAGI. V lost 7 bases and J 6 bases, leaving 14 bases between the germline ends. The CDR3 totals 13 residues. The CDR3 DNA sequence: TGTGCCAGCACACCTTCCCGTGGGGATACGCAGTATTTT. Residues: CASTPSRGDTQYF.

The CDR3 protein is CASSQEKDTDTQYF. The CDR3 DNA reads TGTGCCAGCAGCCAAGAGAAGGATACAGATACGCAGTATTTT. The chain has TRBV3-1 (or the pseudogene TRBV3-2) and TRBJ2-3; no clear D. Per the germline V gene, CDR1 is LGHDT and CDR2 is YNNKEL (reference sequence). This CDR3 has 14 residues. The ends were cut back, 0 bases at V and 3 bases at J, with 7 bases in the middle.

The rearrangement joins TRBV14 to TRBJ2-7, with D tentatively TRBD2 (5 bases). Germline V gene data show CDR1 as SGHDN and CDR2 as FVKESK. The CDR3 is 15 amino acids. Trimming removed 0 bases from V and 4 bases from J, with 13 bases in between. CDR3 region: CASSQDVSGNYEQYF. CDR3 nucleotides: TGTGCCAGCAGCCAAGATGTTTCGGGGAATTACGAGCAGTACTTC.

CDR3 nucleotide sequence: TGTGCCAGCAGCCGGGACAGGTTAGCTGAAGCTTTCTTT. It encodes CASSRDRLAEAFF. The rearrangement joins TRBV6-5 to TRBJ1-1; TRBD1 matches at 8 bases. The CDR3 is 13 amino acids. Trimming removed 6 bases from V and 6 bases from J; junction bases left unmatched: 6. Germline V gene data show CDR1 as MNHEY and CDR2 as SVGAGI.